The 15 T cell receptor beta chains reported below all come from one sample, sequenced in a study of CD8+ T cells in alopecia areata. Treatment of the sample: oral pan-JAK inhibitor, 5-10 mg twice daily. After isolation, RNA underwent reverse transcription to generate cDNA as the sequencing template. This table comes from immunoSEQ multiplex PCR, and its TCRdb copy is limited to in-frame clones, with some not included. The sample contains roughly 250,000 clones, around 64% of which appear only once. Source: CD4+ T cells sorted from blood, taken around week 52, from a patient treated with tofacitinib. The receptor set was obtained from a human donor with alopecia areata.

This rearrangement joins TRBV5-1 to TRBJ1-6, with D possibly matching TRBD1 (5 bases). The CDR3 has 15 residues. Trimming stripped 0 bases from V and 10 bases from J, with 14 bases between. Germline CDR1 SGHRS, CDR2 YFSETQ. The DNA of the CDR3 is TGCGCCAGCAGCTTGGTTCGGGGGTTCCCCTCACCCCTCCACTTT. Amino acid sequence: CASSLVRGFPSPLHF.

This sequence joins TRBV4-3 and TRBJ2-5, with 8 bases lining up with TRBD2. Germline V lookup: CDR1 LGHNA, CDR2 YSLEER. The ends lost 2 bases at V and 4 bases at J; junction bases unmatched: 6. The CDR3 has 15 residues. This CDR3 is CASSQRAGGRETQYF. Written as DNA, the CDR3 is TGCGCCAGCAGCCAAAGGGCGGGGGGAAGAGAGACCCAGTACTTC.

The CDR3, as DNA: TGTGCCAGCATCAGTCACTATGGCTACACCTTC. It encodes CASISHYGYTF. The chain has TRBV6-5 and TRBJ1-2; D is undetermined. Germline CDR1 MNHEY, CDR2 SVGAGI. The CDR3 is 11 residues long. V lost 7 bases to trimming and J lost 3 bases, with 6 bases between them.

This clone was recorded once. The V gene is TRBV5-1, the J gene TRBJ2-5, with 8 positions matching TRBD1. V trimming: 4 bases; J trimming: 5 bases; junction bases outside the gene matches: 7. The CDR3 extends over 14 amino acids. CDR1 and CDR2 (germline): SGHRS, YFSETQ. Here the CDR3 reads CASSAPGGGETQYF. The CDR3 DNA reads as TGCGCCAGCAGCGCCCCAGGGGGCGGGGAGACCCAGTACTTC.

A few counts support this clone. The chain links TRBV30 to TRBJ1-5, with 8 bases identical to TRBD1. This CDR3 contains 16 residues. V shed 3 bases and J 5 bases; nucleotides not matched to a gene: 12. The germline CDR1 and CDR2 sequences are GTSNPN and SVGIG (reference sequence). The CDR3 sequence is CAWRVSGTGGYQPQHF. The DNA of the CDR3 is TGTGCCTGGAGAGTATCTGGAACAGGGGGGTATCAGCCCCAGCATTTT.

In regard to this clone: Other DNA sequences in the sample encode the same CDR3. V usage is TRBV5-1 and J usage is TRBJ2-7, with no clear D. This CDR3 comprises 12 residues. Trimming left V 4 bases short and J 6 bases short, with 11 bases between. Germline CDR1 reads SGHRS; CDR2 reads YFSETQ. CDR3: CASSPPPGEQYF. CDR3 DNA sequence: TGCGCCAGCAGCCCCCCCCCTGGCGAGCAGTACTTC. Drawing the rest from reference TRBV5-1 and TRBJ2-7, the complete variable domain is KAGVTQTPRYLIKTRGQQVTLSCSPISGHRSVSWYQQTPGQGLQFLFEYFSETQRNKGNFPGRFSGRQFSNSRSEMNVSTLELGDSALYLCASSPPPGEQYFGPGTRLTVT.

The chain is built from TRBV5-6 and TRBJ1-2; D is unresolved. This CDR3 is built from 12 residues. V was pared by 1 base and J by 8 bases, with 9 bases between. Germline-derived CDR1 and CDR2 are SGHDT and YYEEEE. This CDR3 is CASSLYRGGYTF. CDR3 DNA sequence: TGTGCCAGCAGCTTGTACCGTGGGGGCTACACCTTC.

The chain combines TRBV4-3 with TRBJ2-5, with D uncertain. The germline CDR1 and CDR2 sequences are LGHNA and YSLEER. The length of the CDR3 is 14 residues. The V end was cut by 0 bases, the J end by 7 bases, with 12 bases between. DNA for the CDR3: TGCGCCAGCAGCCAAGAGTTCTCCCCGGGGACCCAGTACTTC. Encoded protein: CASSQEFSPGTQYF.

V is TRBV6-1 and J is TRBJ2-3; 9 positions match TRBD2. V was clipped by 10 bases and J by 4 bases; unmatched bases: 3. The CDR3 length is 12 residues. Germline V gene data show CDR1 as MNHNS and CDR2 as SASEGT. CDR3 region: CATVAGADTQYF. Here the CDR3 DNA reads TGTGCCACCGTAGCGGGGGCAGATACGCAGTATTTT.

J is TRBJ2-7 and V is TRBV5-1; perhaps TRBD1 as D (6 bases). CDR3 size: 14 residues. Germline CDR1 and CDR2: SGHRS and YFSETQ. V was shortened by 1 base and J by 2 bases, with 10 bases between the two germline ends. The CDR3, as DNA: TGCGCCAGCAGCTTGTCCGGGACACCCTACGAGCAGTACTTC. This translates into CASSLSGTPYEQYF. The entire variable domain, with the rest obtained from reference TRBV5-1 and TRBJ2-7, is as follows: KAGVTQTPRYLIKTRGQQVTLSCSPISGHRSVSWYQQTPGQGLQFLFEYFSETQRNKGNFPGRFSGRQFSNSRSEMNVSTLELGDSALYLCASSLSGTPYEQYFGPGTRLTVT.

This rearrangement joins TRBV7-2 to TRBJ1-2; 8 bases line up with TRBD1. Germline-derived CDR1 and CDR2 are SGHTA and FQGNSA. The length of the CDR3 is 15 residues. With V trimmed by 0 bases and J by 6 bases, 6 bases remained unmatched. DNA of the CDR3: TGTGCCAGCAGCTTAGCCTTATCAGGGGGCAATGGCTACACCTTC. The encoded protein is CASSLALSGGNGYTF.

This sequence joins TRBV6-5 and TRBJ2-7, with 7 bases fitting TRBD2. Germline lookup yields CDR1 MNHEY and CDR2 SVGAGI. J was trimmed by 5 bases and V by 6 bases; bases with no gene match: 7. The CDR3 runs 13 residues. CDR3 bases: TGTGCCAGCAGCCCCTGGGGGAGGGACGAGCAGTACTTC. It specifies CASSPWGRDEQYF.

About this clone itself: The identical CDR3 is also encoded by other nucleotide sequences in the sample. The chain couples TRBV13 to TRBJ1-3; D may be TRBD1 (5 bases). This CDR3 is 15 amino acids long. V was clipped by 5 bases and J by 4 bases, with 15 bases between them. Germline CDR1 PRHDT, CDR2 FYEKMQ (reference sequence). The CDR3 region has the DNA TGTGCCAGCAGCCCGGGGACGGTGTCAGGAAACACCATATATTTT. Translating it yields CASSPGTVSGNTIYF.

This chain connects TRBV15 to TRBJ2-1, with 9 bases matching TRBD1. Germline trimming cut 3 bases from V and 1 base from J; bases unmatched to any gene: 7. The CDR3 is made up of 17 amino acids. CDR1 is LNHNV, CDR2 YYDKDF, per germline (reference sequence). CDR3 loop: CATSRQTGGRSYNEQFF. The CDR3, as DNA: TGTGCCACCAGCAGGCAGACAGGGGGACGTTCCTACAATGAGCAGTTCTTC.

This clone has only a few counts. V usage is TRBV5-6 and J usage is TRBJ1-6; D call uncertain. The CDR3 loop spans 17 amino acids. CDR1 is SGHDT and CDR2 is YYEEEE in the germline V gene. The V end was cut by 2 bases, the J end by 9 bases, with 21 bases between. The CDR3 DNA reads TGTGCCAGCAGCTTAGGCGGGGTTCGGATATTTAGTTCACCCCTCCACTTT. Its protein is CASSLGGVRIFSSPLHF.